These T cell receptor beta chains were read from a single sample in a study of shared clonotypes between healthy human individuals. The protocol was immunoSEQ multiplex PCR, while the TCRdb copy is restricted to in-frame clones and leaves out a portion. The table includes some 120,000 clones, over 65% detected once. The specimen was memory CD8+ T cells sorted from blood. The receptors here all came from a woman in her twenties or thirties in good health. The CDR3 runs from the conserved cysteine through the conserved F or W. The D gene is left open where the match is weak. Clone size is stated in some rows and not others, as once, few, many or a class when expanded.

D gene	clone size	J gene	V gene	CDR3 DNA	CDR3 protein
.	many	TRBJ2-1	TRBV7-9	TGTGCCAGCAGCTTAGCAGCCAGGAGTGTGGGTGAGCAGTTCTTC	CASSLAARSVGEQFF
TRBD2	.	TRBJ2-7	TRBV7-9	TGTGCCAGCAGCTTTAGACTAGCGGGAGATGAGCAGTACTTC	CASSFRLAGDEQYF
.	few	TRBJ2-1	TRBV15	TGTGCCACCAGCAGAGTGGAGGACCCCTACAATGAGCAGTTCTTC	CATSRVEDPYNEQFF
.	.	TRBJ2-7	TRBV4-1	TGCGCCAGCAGCCAGCCCCTCCAGGGTTTTGGCGAGCAGTACTTC	CASSQPLQGFGEQYF
.	.	TRBJ2-6	TRBV20-1	TGCAGTGCCCTCGGACTGTCTGTCGCTTTC	CSALGLSVAF
.	.	TRBJ2-7	TRBV28	TGTGCCAGCAGTTGGGACAACTCCTACGAGCAGTACTTC	CASSWDNSYEQYF
.	.	TRBJ2-1	TRBV27	TGTGCCAGCAGTTTCGGGCCTGAATACAATGAGCAGTTCTTC	CASSFGPEYNEQFF
.	few	TRBJ2-3	TRBV28	TGTGCCAGCCGAGTCGGGGGTCACACAGATACGCAGTATTTT	CASRVGGHTDTQYF
.	.	TRBJ2-1	TRBV6-4	TGTGCCAGCAGTGCTTCCAGAGAATACAATGAGCAGTTCTTC	CASSASREYNEQFF
TRBD1	.	TRBJ2-7	TRBV27	TGTGCCAGCGGCATCGGGACAGGGGTTTACGAGCAGTACTTC	CASGIGTGVYEQYF
TRBD2	.	TRBJ2-7	TRBV29-1	TGCAGCGTCAGACTAGCGGAGGCCTACGAGCAGTACTTC	CSVRLAEAYEQYF
.	many	TRBJ2-7	TRBV27	TGTGCCAGCAGTCCTAACCCCCCCTACGAGCAGTACTTC	CASSPNPPYEQYF